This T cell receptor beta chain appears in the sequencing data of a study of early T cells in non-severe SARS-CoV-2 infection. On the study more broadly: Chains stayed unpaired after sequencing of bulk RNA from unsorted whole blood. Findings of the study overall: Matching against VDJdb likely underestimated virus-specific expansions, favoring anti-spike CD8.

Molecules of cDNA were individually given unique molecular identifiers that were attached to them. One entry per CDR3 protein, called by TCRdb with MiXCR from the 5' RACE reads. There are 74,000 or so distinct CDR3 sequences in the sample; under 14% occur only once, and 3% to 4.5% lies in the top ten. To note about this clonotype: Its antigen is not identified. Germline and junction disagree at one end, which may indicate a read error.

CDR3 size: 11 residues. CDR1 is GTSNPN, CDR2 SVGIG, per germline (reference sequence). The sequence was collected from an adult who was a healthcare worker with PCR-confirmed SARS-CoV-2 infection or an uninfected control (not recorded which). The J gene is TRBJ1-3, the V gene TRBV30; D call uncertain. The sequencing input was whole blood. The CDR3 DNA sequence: TGTGCCTGGATTTCTGGGAACACCATATATTTT. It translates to CAWISGNTIYF.